Each of the 21 T cell receptor beta chains below was sequenced from the same sample in a study of immune aging and cytomegalovirus after organ transplant. Which antigens these TCRs recognize remains unknown. Time point indicated: five sample-tagged time points from pre-transplant (day -1) to day 368 post-transplant, pooled. A microwell BD Rhapsody targeted mRNA and AbSeq workflow captured the cells and built the libraries. TCRdb recomputed calls from the single-cell sequencing reads with MiXCR, one row per CDR3 protein. There are about 21,000 distinct CDR3 sequences in the sample; just over 35% occur only once, and 25% lies in the top ten. This specimen was CMV peptide-activated CD4+ and CD8+ T cells sorted from blood, taken at five time points, pooled. Subset of the sample: sorted CD8+CD137+ and CD4+CD154+ T cells after approximately 12 h CMV IE-1 peptide stimulation. These receptors were taken from a female donor who had a heart transplant and CMV viremia.

The chain couples TRBV7-9 to TRBJ1-1, with D unclear. Trimming removed 7 bases at V and 3 bases at J, with 9 bases between. Looked up from germline, CDR1 is SEHNR and CDR2 is FQNEAQ (reference sequence). The CDR3 contains 12 residues. CDR3: CASTVRHTEAFF. In DNA, the CDR3 is TGTGCCAGCACCGTCCGGCACACTGAAGCTTTCTTT. Supplemented by reference TRBV7-9 and TRBJ1-1, the full variable domain reads DTGVSQNPRHKITKRGQNVTFRCDPISEHNRLYWYRQTLGQGPEFLTYFQNEAQLEKSRLLSDRFSAERPKGSFSTLEIQRTEQGDSAMYLCASTVRHTEAFFGQGTRLTVV.

V and J are TRBV10-1 and TRBJ2-7, with a possible D match to TRBD2 (5 bases). V was trimmed by 8 bases and J by 0 bases, leaving 17 bases between them. The CDR3 is 15 amino acids. In germline, CDR1 is WNHNN, CDR2 SYGVQD (reference sequence). In nucleotides, the CDR3 is TGCGCCAGCTGGACGAGGGCGGTGAGCTCCTACGAGCAGTACGTC. This gives the protein CASWTRAVSSYEQYV.

This clonotype was detected many times. The chain uses TRBV6-6 and TRBJ2-7; TRBD1 aligns across 9 bases. This CDR3 is built from 14 residues. Losses at the gene ends were 6 bases for V and 2 bases for J; bases not matched to a gene: 5. Germline CDR1 and CDR2: MNHNY and SVGAGI (reference sequence). CDR3 in amino acids: CASSPTGGAYEQYF. The CDR3 coding sequence is TGTGCCAGCAGCCCGACAGGGGGGGCCTACGAGCAGTACTTC.

About this clonotype itself: Its ends do not fully match the called genes, so a read error is possible. This chain uses TRBV28 with TRBJ2-5, with D possibly matching TRBD1 (5 bases). Germline V gene sequence: CDR1 MDHEN, CDR2 SYDVKM. The CDR3 is 17 amino acids. CDR3 bases: TGTGCCAGCAGTTTATTAGTGTGGTGGGGCAGCCAAGAGGCCCAGTACTTC. Protein product: CASSLLVWWGSQEAQYF.

Note on this clonotype: One base separates it from a far larger clone, so it is likely a read error. V and J are TRBV7-8 and TRBJ2-1; TRBD2 matches 9 bases. Per the germline V gene, CDR1 is SGHVS and CDR2 is FQNEAQ. The CDR3 length is 15 residues. CDR3 nucleotide sequence: TGTGCCAGCAGCTTAACTAGCGGGTTCAACGATGAGCAGTCCTTC. Its protein product is CASSLTSGFNDEQSF. Full variable domain (outside the CDR3, taken from reference TRBV7-8 and TRBJ2-1): GAGVSQSPRYKVAKRGQDVALRCDPISGHVSLFWYQQALGQGPEFLTYFQNEAQLDKSGLPSDRFFAERPEGSVSTLKIQRTQQEDSAVYLCASSLTSGFNDEQSFGPGTRLTVL.

This clonotype appeared many times. The chain recombines TRBV5-4 with TRBJ2-7; tentative D call: TRBD1 (7 bases). The CDR3 spans 14 residues. The ends were cut back, 4 bases at V and 3 bases at J, with 14 bases in the middle. Per the germline V gene, CDR1 is SGHNT and CDR2 is YYREEE (reference sequence). CDR3 DNA: TGTGCCAGCAGCCCCAGGGGGGATGTCTACGAGCAGTACTTC. It translates to CASSPRGDVYEQYF.

The rearrangement uses TRBV7-8 and TRBJ2-1, with 10 bases matching TRBD1. CDR3 length: 15 amino acids. Unmatched junction bases numbered 3, after V lost 2 bases and J lost 5 bases. Germline CDR1 SGHVS, CDR2 FQNEAQ. The chain's CDR3 is CASSLRDRGHNEQFF. The CDR3 DNA follows: TGTGCCAGCAGCTTACGGGACAGGGGTCACAATGAGCAGTTCTTC.

The chain couples TRBV19 to TRBJ2-1; D possibly corresponds to TRBD1 (6 bases). V lost 5 bases and J 6 bases, leaving 17 bases between the germline ends. This CDR3 region has 15 residues. The V gene's germline CDR1 is LNHDA and CDR2 SQIVND (reference sequence). The DNA for the CDR3 is TGTGCCAGTAGTCAAGGCACGGGACACCTCAATGAGCAGTTCTTC. Encoded protein: CASSQGTGHLNEQFF.

This clonotype was observed at least ten times. The V gene is TRBV6-5, the J gene TRBJ1-2; 10 bases agree with TRBD1. CDR1 is MNHEY and CDR2 is SVGAGI in the germline V gene. CDR3 length equals 15 residues. Losses at the gene ends were 5 bases for V and 3 bases for J; bases not matched to a gene: 6. This CDR3 reads CASSRDRGQDYGYTF. As DNA, the CDR3 is TGTGCCAGCAGTCGCGACAGGGGGCAGGACTATGGCTACACCTTC.

This clonotype was detected only a few times. This CDR3 reads CASSIAAGGYGYTF. CDR3 DNA: TGTGCCAGTAGTATCGCAGCGGGAGGCTATGGCTACACCTTC. The V gene is TRBV19, the J gene TRBJ1-2; D remains unclear. Between the trimmed V and J ends, which lost 3 bases and 4 bases, there was a span of 12 bases. Germline CDR1 reads LNHDA; CDR2 reads SQIVND (reference sequence). The CDR3 consists of 14 residues. Together with reference TRBV19 and TRBJ1-2, the CDR3 gives the full variable domain: DGGITQSPKYLFRKEGQNVTLSCEQNLNHDAMYWYRQDPGQGLRLIYYSQIVNDFQKGDIAEGYSVSREKKESFPLTVTSAQKNPTAFYLCASSIAAGGYGYTFGSGTRLTVV.

This clonotype was seen a handful of times. The chain is built from TRBV3-1 and TRBJ2-2; D is unclear. The CDR3 contains 13 residues. V was pared by 4 bases and J by 3 bases, with 6 bases between. Germline loops: CDR1 LGHDT, CDR2 YNNKEL (reference sequence). CDR3 sequence (DNA): TGTGCCAGCAGCCGGGAAGACACCGGGGAGCTGTTTTTT. It specifies CASSREDTGELFF.

This clonotype has at least ten counts. The chain recombines TRBV7-9 with TRBJ2-3; 10 bases match TRBD2. The germline gives CDR1 SEHNR, CDR2 FQNEAQ (reference sequence). CDR3 size: 19 residues. J gave up 4 bases and V 3 bases, and 16 bases lay outside the gene matches. DNA of the CDR3: TGTGCCAGCAGCTTTTACCTAGCGGGAGCGCGACCGGACCCAGATACGCAGTATTTT. Protein: CASSFYLAGARPDPDTQYF.

In this sample, this clonotype turned up many times. The rearrangement uses TRBV19 and TRBJ2-6, with TRBD1 identical over 8 bases. The CDR3 length is 19 residues. Germline values: CDR1 LNHDA, CDR2 SQIVND (reference sequence). Trimming at V came to 3 bases and at J to 2 bases, leaving 12 bases not matched to a gene. CDR3 loop: CASSIDVGAGGTGANVLTF. The CDR3 DNA is TGTGCCAGTAGTATCGACGTCGGGGCAGGGGGCACTGGGGCCAACGTCCTGACTTTC. The whole variable domain, filled in from reference TRBV19 and TRBJ2-6, reads DGGITQSPKYLFRKEGQNVTLSCEQNLNHDAMYWYRQDPGQGLRLIYYSQIVNDFQKGDIAEGYSVSREKKESFPLTVTSAQKNPTAFYLCASSIDVGAGGTGANVLTFGAGSRLTVL.

This clonotype turned up a few times. The chain uses TRBV9 and TRBJ2-1; tentative D call: TRBD1 (6 bases). Per the germline V gene, CDR1 is SGDLS and CDR2 is YYNGEE. This CDR3 region has 14 residues. With 0 bases removed from V and 5 bases from J, the gap between germline ends came to 9 bases. CDR3 protein: CASSVETGHNEQFF. CDR3 in DNA: TGTGCCAGCAGCGTAGAAACAGGGCACAATGAGCAGTTCTTC.

The chain joins TRBV28 to TRBJ2-7, with a tentative D call TRBD1 (6 bases). CDR1 is MDHEN and CDR2 is SYDVKM in the germline V gene. The CDR3 runs 15 residues. Trimming removed 2 bases from V and 0 bases from J, with 11 bases in between. The CDR3 bases are TGTGCCAGCAGTTTAGGAGGACAGAACTCCTACGAGCAGTACGTC. As protein: CASSLGGQNSYEQYV.

Ten or more counts support this clonotype. This rearrangement joins TRBV6-2 or TRBV6-3 to TRBJ2-1, with 7 nucleotides matching TRBD2. Trimming took 0 bases from V and 6 from J; bases not matched to a gene: 5. This CDR3 contains 15 residues. Germline V CDR1 and CDR2: MNHEY, SVGEGT. In DNA, the CDR3 is TGTGCCAGCAGTTACTCTTCGGGGGGTCCCAATGAGCAGTTCTTC. Protein product: CASSYSSGGPNEQFF.

This chain joins TRBV12-3 or TRBV12-4 and TRBJ2-3, with D perhaps being TRBD1 or TRBD2 (5 bases each). The CDR3 consists of 13 residues. The V end lost 2 bases, the J end lost 5 bases, and 8 bases lay between the germline ends. The CDR3: CASSLMGEDTQYF. CDR3 DNA: TGTGCCAGCAGTTTAATGGGGGAAGATACGCAGTATTTT.

This clonotype has a handful of counts. The V gene is TRBV29-1, the J gene TRBJ2-3, with D unresolved. The V and J ends lost 1 base and 4 bases respectively, with 9 bases between them. Germline loops: CDR1 SQVTM, CDR2 ANQGSEA. The CDR3 extends over 13 amino acids. The CDR3, as DNA: TGCAGCGTTGAAGTAAACTCGGCAGATACGCAGTATTTT. Encoded protein: CSVEVNSADTQYF.

This clonotype was found a few times. The chain combines TRBV7-2 with TRBJ2-7; D might be TRBD1 or TRBD2, each matching 5 bases. Deletions cut 1 base from V and 3 bases from J, with 13 bases between. This CDR3 spans 15 amino acids. Germline CDR1 is SGHTA and CDR2 is FQGNSA. CDR3 region: CASSLEGTVRYEQYF. The CDR3, as DNA: TGTGCCAGCAGCTTAGAAGGGACGGTACGCTACGAGCAGTACTTC. Complete variable domain (other parts from reference TRBV7-2 and TRBJ2-7): GAGVSQSPSNKVTEKGKDVELRCDPISGHTALYWYRQSLGQGLEFLIYFQGNSAPDKSGLPSDRFSAERTGGSVSTLTIQRTQQEDSAVYLCASSLEGTVRYEQYFGPGTRLTVT.

The chain joins TRBV20-1 to TRBJ1-5; 7 bases map to TRBD1. The CDR3 loop spans 13 amino acids. CDR1 is DFQATT and CDR2 is SNEGSKA in the germline V gene (reference sequence). V dropped 5 bases and J dropped 3; count of bases not matched to a gene: 4. DNA of the CDR3: TGCAGTGCTGGGACAGCAATCAATCAGCCCCAGCATTTT. Its protein product is CSAGTAINQPQHF.

J is TRBJ1-2 and V is TRBV27, with unresolved D. The germline CDR1 and CDR2 sequences are MNHEY and SMNVEV (reference sequence). V lost 8 bases, J lost 8 bases, and 12 bases lay in between. This CDR3 region has 11 residues. The CDR3 coding sequence is TGTGCCAGCGGAGGACGGATCGGCTACACCTTC. Translated: CASGGRIGYTF.